A selection of T cell receptor beta chains follows, all from one sample in a study of T and B cells in COVID-19 patients. TCRdb reprocessed the multiplex PCR reads with MiXCR, giving one entry per CDR3 protein. The data show over 5,500 distinct CDR3 sequences, 22% seen once. The sample comprised blood. The receptors here all came from a human donor who had recovered from COVID-19. CDR3s leave out the opening cysteine and the closing phenylalanine or tryptophan. Each record gives: clone size, V gene, J gene, CDR3 protein. Not every row has a clone size; where given, it reads once, few, many or a size class.

medium-sized,TRBV6-5,TRBJ2-5,ASSTMSGRANQETQY
medium-sized,TRBV5-6,TRBJ2-3,ASSPLAGRPADTQY
medium-sized,TRBV12-3/TRBV12-4,TRBJ2-7,ASSSYTSGAREQY
NA,TRBV6-5,TRBJ1-1,ASSYSGQEAF
NA,TRBV5-6,TRBJ1-5,ASSSLSQPQH
medium-sized,TRBV19,TRBJ2-7,ASSTSEAYEQY
many,TRBV10-3,TRBJ2-3,AINERELGTDTQY
medium-sized,TRBV19,TRBJ1-5,ASSLDTGYNQPQH
NA,TRBV20-1,TRBJ2-3,SAWTRDTQY
few,TRBV5-4,TRBJ1-6,ASSLSGTGNSPLH
many,TRBV5-1,TRBJ2-2,ASSSNTGELF
few,TRBV5-4,TRBJ1-2,ASSLADRNYGYT
medium-sized,TRBV12-3/TRBV12-4,TRBJ2-7,ASSLNRGLSYEQY
large,TRBV29-1,TRBJ1-4,SVERVEKLF
medium-sized,TRBV10-3,TRBJ2-3,AISPGAGTQY
NA,TRBV7-2,TRBJ1-5,ASSSRGNQPQH
once,TRBV20-1,TRBJ1-3,SARDRGTAGNTIY
few,TRBV10-3,TRBJ1-1,ATGTGENTEAF
few,TRBV11-2,TRBJ2-4,ASSPSRGGGESVAKNIQY
medium-sized,TRBV5-6,TRBJ1-6,ASSGNGGYGSPLH
once,TRBV7-9,TRBJ1-3,ASSPLQSSGNTIY
NA,TRBV21-1,TRBJ2-2,ASSKTKLTGVITGELF
medium-sized,TRBV6-2/TRBV6-3,TRBJ2-2,ASSSTGLAGVTGELF
few,TRBV12-3/TRBV12-4,TRBJ1-5,ASSTTGSEQPQH
medium-sized,TRBV11-1,TRBJ2-4,ASSSRTGVNIQY
many,TRBV6-6,TRBJ2-7,ASSYSGGPYEQY
large,TRBV29-1,TRBJ2-5,SAGQGAWETQY
NA,TRBV10-3,TRBJ2-7,AISPEALTYEQY